The clone carrying this T cell receptor beta chain was observed a handful of times. Its specificity is not known. These data belong to a study of breast tumors, draining lymph nodes, adjacent tissues. The ends lost 3 bases at V and 6 bases at J; junction bases unmatched: 2. This CDR3 contains 15 residues. TCRdb reprocessed the multiplex PCR reads via MiXCR and lists one record per CDR3 protein. The sample contains fewer than 15,000 distinct CDR3 sequences, around 57% of which appear only once. Study-level findings and limits: Findings are consistent with lymph node origin and intratumoral expansion of most tumor T cells. Luminal-like breast cancer showed significantly higher tumor–nontumor repertoire similarity than basal-like. That most tumor T cells come from lymph nodes remained unproven. Tumor TCR diversity was below lymph nodes but above nontumor tissue.

The clonotype originates from a female donor with breast cancer. Some clones in this sample may be carry-over from other donors' samples. The chain carries TRBV12-3 or TRBV12-4 and TRBJ1-6; 10 bases are a match to TRBD1. Sequencing was carried out using tumor-adjacent breast tissue. CDR3 coding DNA: TGTGCCAGCAGTTTGGGACAGGGGTTTAATTCACCCCTCCACTTT. Encoded protein: CASSLGQGFNSPLHF.